This T cell receptor beta chain was sequenced in a study of blood T cell repertoires in COVID-19. The overall study: COVID-19 samples, acute and convalescent, were from the United States, Italy and Spain. T cells, B-cell-depleted T cells, or PBMCs supplied cDNA or gDNA.

The CDR3 runs to 14 residues. V lost 3 bases and J 5 bases, leaving 10 bases between the germline ends. Germline-derived CDR1 and CDR2 are SGHTA and FQGNSA. A few counts support this clone. Per the authors' pipeline: Amplification of reference gene primers provided the estimated nucleated cell counts. The protocol was immunoSEQ multiplex PCR, while the TCRdb copy is restricted to in-frame clones and leaves out a portion. V, J and clone size were drawn from that table, and D and trimming were deduced from the DNA. The table records 110,000 to 150,000 clones, roughly four fifths of them present only once.

The chain joins TRBV7-2 to TRBJ1-4, with D unclear. The sequence came from a woman of 80 years or more with acute or convalescent COVID-19. The sample consisted of peripheral blood. In DNA form, the CDR3 reads TGTGCCAGCAGCTTCGGCGGATTGAATGAAAAACTGTTTTTT. Protein: CASSFGGLNEKLFF. The variable domain in full, with the rest retrieved from reference TRBV7-2 and TRBJ1-4, is GAGVSQSPSNKVTEKGKDVELRCDPISGHTALYWYRQSLGQGLEFLIYFQGNSAPDKSGLPSDRFSAERTGGSVSTLTIQRTQQEDSAVYLCASSFGGLNEKLFFGSGTQLSVL.